Following are 14 T cell receptor beta chains from one sample sequenced in a study of CD8 T cells in ankylosing spondylitis. TCRdb reprocessed the 5' RACE reads with MiXCR, giving one entry per CDR3 protein. Here the sample spans 350,000 or so distinct CDR3 sequences, approximately 10% being singletons. Sequenced material: blood, either unsorted or a sorted T cell fraction (not recorded which). Source of these receptors: a female donor with ankylosing spondylitis or in good health (not recorded which).

Comment on this clonotype: At one end the junction does not follow the germline gene, possibly because of a read error. CDR3 region: CASSPQIQNIYSYEQYF. DNA of the CDR3: TGTGCCAGCTCCCCACAGATCCAGAACATTTACTCCTACGAGCAGTACTTC. This chain links TRBV18 with TRBJ2-7; no clear D gene. This CDR3 contains 17 residues. CDR1 is KGHSH and CDR2 is LQKENI in the germline V gene.

Comments on this clonotype: A single base separates this from a much larger clone, so it may be a read error. The chain combines TRBV29-1 with TRBJ1-2; no firm D call. CDR1 SQVTM and CDR2 ANQGSEA come from the germline V gene. The CDR3 is made up of 11 amino acids. CDR3 residues: CIVEEPEGYTF. The CDR3 DNA reads as TGCATCGTTGAAGAACCAGAAGGCTACACCTTC.

This clonotype was detected ten times or more. V usage is TRBV18 and J usage is TRBJ2-3; no clear D. The V and J ends lost 2 bases and 6 bases respectively, with 9 bases between them. This CDR3 spans 13 amino acids. Germline CDR1 KGHSH, CDR2 LQKENI. The CDR3 coding sequence is TGTGCCAGCTCACCAGGCCAATTGGATACGCAGTATTTT. It codes for CASSPGQLDTQYF. The full variable domain, its missing parts supplied by reference TRBV18 and TRBJ2-3, is NAGVMQNPRHLVRRRGQEARLRCSPMKGHSHVYWYRQLPEEGLKFMVYLQKENIIDESGMPKERFSAEFPKEGPSILRIQQVVRGDSAAYFCASSPGQLDTQYFGPGTRLTVL.

For this clonotype: Possible read error: a much larger clone is one base away. V usage is TRBV5-1 and J usage is TRBJ2-2; D is uncertain. Looked up from germline, CDR1 is SGHRS and CDR2 is YFSETQ. This CDR3 has 13 amino acids. V lost 0 bases, J lost 6 bases, and 6 bases lay in between. CDR3 sequence reads: CASSLVPAGELFF. The CDR3 coding sequence is TGCGCCAGCAGCTTGGTTCCCGCCGGGGAGCTGTTTTTT.

Ten or more counts support this clonotype. The chain recombines TRBV10-3 with TRBJ2-1, with TRBD2 as a possible D gene (6 bases). Germline V gene data show CDR1 as ENHRY and CDR2 as SYGVKD. V was shortened by 5 bases and J by 6 bases, with 11 bases between the two germline ends. The CDR3 sequence is 13 residues long. The CDR3 DNA sequence: TGTGCCATCAGTCCCGGGACTTCCAATGAGCAGTTCTTC. Amino acids: CAISPGTSNEQFF.

The V gene is TRBV5-5, the J gene TRBJ1-1; a possible D gene is TRBD1 (5 bases). Deletions cut 6 bases from V and 4 bases from J, with 19 bases between. Germline CDR1 is SGHKS and CDR2 is YYEKEE (reference sequence). The CDR3 covers 15 residues. This chain's CDR3 is CASIPVGRDATEAFF. CDR3 sequence (DNA): TGTGCCAGCATCCCAGTGGGCAGGGACGCCACTGAAGCTTTCTTT.

This clonotype was observed many times. The V call is TRBV20-1, the J call TRBJ2-4, with TRBD1 matching over 9 bases. The CDR3 runs 14 residues. With 3 bases clipped from V and 7 bases from J, the junction kept 7 bases outside the gene matches. Germline V CDR1 and CDR2: DFQATT, SNEGSKA (reference sequence). CDR3 coding DNA: TGCAGTGCTAGTGCTGGGACAGGGCCGAACATTCAGTACTTC. It yields the protein CSASAGTGPNIQYF.

This chain joins TRBV19 and TRBJ2-7; a possible D gene is TRBD2 (5 bases). The CDR3 extends over 15 amino acids. V lost 8 bases and J lost 2, with 19 bases in between. Germline values: CDR1 LNHDA, CDR2 SQIVND (reference sequence). The DNA of the CDR3 is TGTGCCAGTGGCCGACGGCACCGGGGAACCTACGAGCAGTACTTC. This codes for CASGRRHRGTYEQYF.

The rearrangement uses TRBV30 and TRBJ1-1; no reliable D call. The germline CDR1 and CDR2 sequences are GTSNPN and SVGIG (reference sequence). The V and J ends lost 1 base and 5 bases respectively, with 20 bases between them. The CDR3 loop spans 16 amino acids. The CDR3 reads CAWSARLNSGRTEAFF. CDR3 nucleotide sequence: TGTGCCTGGAGTGCACGTCTTAACAGTGGGAGGACTGAAGCTTTCTTT.

V is TRBV7-3 and J is TRBJ2-4; D ambiguous. Deletions cut 5 bases from V and 0 bases from J, with 11 bases between. This CDR3 contains 15 residues. Looked up from germline, CDR1 is SGHTA and CDR2 is FQGTGA. The CDR3 is CASSPGAVAKNIQYF. CDR3 nucleotides: TGTGCCAGCAGCCCGGGTGCAGTAGCCAAAAACATTCAGTACTTC.

This clonotype was observed a few times. The chain joins TRBV7-3 to TRBJ1-1, with D perhaps TRBD1 (5 bases). V lost 3 bases to trimming and J lost 5 bases, with 13 bases between them. This CDR3 has 14 amino acids. Germline V gene sequence: CDR1 SGHTA, CDR2 FQGTGA. CDR3 coding DNA: TGTGCCAGCAGCTTTGGGGACTTTGGGACTGAAGCTTTCTTT. As protein: CASSFGDFGTEAFF.

The chain has TRBV11-2 and TRBJ2-7, with a weak D call TRBD1 (5 bases). Looked up from germline, CDR1 is SGHAT and CDR2 is FQNNGV. This CDR3 region has 13 residues. V lost 5 bases, J lost 2 bases, and 10 bases lay in between. The CDR3 protein is CASSPDIPYEQYF. The DNA of the CDR3 is TGTGCCAGCAGCCCGGACATACCCTACGAGCAGTACTTC.

CDR3 residues: CASSPSGGGNQPQHF. Here the CDR3 DNA reads TGTGCCAGCTCACCAAGTGGGGGGGGGAATCAGCCCCAGCATTTT. The chain recombines TRBV18 with TRBJ1-5, with D possibly being TRBD1 (5 bases). This CDR3 is 15 amino acids long. The V gene lost 2 bases and the J gene lost 4 bases, with 12 bases spanning the gap. CDR1 and CDR2 from the germline V gene are KGHSH and LQKENI.

This clonotype was seen ten or more times. The CDR3 DNA follows: TGTGCCAGCAGCCGAAAAATGAACACTGAAGCTTTCTTT. This sequence encodes CASSRKMNTEAFF. The V and J genes are TRBV7-9 and TRBJ1-1; no reliable D call. The CDR3 sequence is 13 residues long. Germline V lookup: CDR1 SEHNR, CDR2 FQNEAQ (reference sequence). V shed 5 bases and J shed 0 bases, with 7 bases lying between them.